This T cell receptor (beta chain) was identified in a study of T cells in Graves' hyperthyroidism and ophthalmopathy. Background on the study: It was at initial diagnosis, before any treatment, that peripheral blood was collected. Findings and limits, study-wide: Blood also held most thyroid clonotypes expanded beyond 0.001.

V shed 1 base, J shed 3 bases, and the junction held 2 bases outside the gene matches. CDR3 size: 14 residues. Germline CDR1 is SNHLY and CDR2 is FYNNEI. RNA transcripts provided the source from which TCR beta CDR3 regions were amplified. In the first-round RT-PCR of the TCR CDR3, the HTBI primer set was used. TCRdb called the multiplex PCR reads again in MiXCR, with one record for every CDR3 protein. The repertoire holds about 570,000 distinct CDR3 sequences, with 13% to 15% as singletons. This clonotype was recorded at least ten times. What it binds is unknown. This receptor was taken from a woman aged 40 to 49 with Graves' hyperthyroidism. The source material was blood. The V call is TRBV2, the J call TRBJ2-7, with TRBD1 matching 8 bases. The CDR3 is CASSEGTGLYEQYF. The CDR3, as DNA: TGTGCCAGCAGTGAAGGGACAGGGCTCTACGAGCAGTACTTC.